The 16 T cell receptor beta chains given below trace back to one sample, sequenced in a study of blood T cells in healthy people across ages. Using a J-beta primer mix together with a sample-barcoded 5' primer, a second PCR was run for roughly 6 to 12 cycles. TCRdb re-called the 5' RACE reads with MiXCR, one entry per CDR3 protein. The table records over 700,000 distinct CDR3 sequences, around a quarter of them present only once. A further study also used this sample, focusing on T cells of mothers and their children.

Source material: blood. Receptors originate from a boy aged 5-17 years in good health.

For this clonotype: It may be a read error: a sequence one base away is much more abundant. V is TRBV6-1 and J is TRBJ2-6, with D tentatively TRBD1 (6 bases). Germline V gene sequence: CDR1 MNHNS, CDR2 SASEGT. This CDR3 has 16 amino acids. CDR3 coding DNA: TGTGCCAGCAAGACAGGAATATACTCTGGGGCCAACGTCCCGACTTTC. The encoded protein is CASKTGIYSGANVPTF.

The chain couples TRBV29-1 to TRBJ1-2; unclear D gene. This CDR3 contains 14 residues. CDR1 and CDR2 from the germline V gene are SQVTM and ANQGSEA. Between the trimmed V and J ends, which lost 4 bases and 4 bases, there was a span of 16 bases. For the CDR3, the DNA is TGCAGCGTTGGTTCGCGGGATGATAGCTATGGCTACACCTTC. Residues: CSVGSRDDSYGYTF.

The chain uses TRBV5-1 and TRBJ2-5, with D possibly TRBD1 on 6 matching bases. V lost 4 bases to trimming and J lost 0 bases, with 10 bases between them. The CDR3 has 14 residues. CDR1 and CDR2 (germline): SGHRS, YFSETQ. CDR3 in amino acids: CASSQGYYQETQYF. The CDR3 region has the DNA TGCGCCAGCAGCCAGGGGTACTACCAAGAGACCCAGTACTTC.

The CDR3 is CASSQVTATSYEQYF. DNA of the CDR3: TGCGCCAGCAGCCAAGTGACAGCCACCTCCTACGAGCAGTACTTC. This chain uses TRBV4-1 with TRBJ2-5, with D perhaps TRBD1 (5 bases). The DNA end lines up better with TRBJ2-7; the J call may be wrong. CDR1 MGHRA and CDR2 YSYEKL come from the germline V gene. The CDR3 length is 15 residues.

This clonotype appeared a few times. The chain combines TRBV6-2 or TRBV6-3 with TRBJ2-7; D is unclear. The CDR3 covers 13 residues. Germline CDR1 and CDR2: MNHEY and SVGEGT. The V and J ends lost 2 bases and 6 bases respectively, with 11 bases between them. The CDR3 is CASSYVTPGEQYF. The CDR3 nucleotides are TGTGCCAGCAGTTACGTTACCCCGGGCGAGCAGTACTTC.

The chain uses TRBV6-6 and TRBJ2-1, with D possibly TRBD1 on 7 matching bases. Trimming took off 4 bases at V and 3 bases at J, with 16 bases between the two ends. Germline V gene sequence: CDR1 MNHNY, CDR2 SVGAGI (reference sequence). This CDR3 is 16 amino acids long. This CDR3 reads CASSFARGASYNEQFF. In DNA, the CDR3 is TGTGCCAGCAGTTTCGCCAGGGGGGCGAGCTACAATGAGCAGTTCTTC.

In this sample, this clonotype turned up a few times. The chain uses TRBV7-2 and TRBJ2-5; 14 positions match TRBD2. Per germline, CDR1 SGHTA and CDR2 FQGNSA. This CDR3 has 16 residues. The ends lost 5 bases at V and 2 bases at J; junction bases unmatched: 4. This CDR3 is CASSGRTSGGQETQYF. The DNA of the CDR3 is TGTGCCAGCAGCGGGCGGACTAGCGGGGGGCAAGAGACCCAGTACTTC.

The chain has TRBV4-3 and TRBJ2-2; D is unresolved. The germline V gene has CDR1 LGHNA and CDR2 YSLEER. Trimming cost V 0 bases and J 4 bases, with 9 bases left between them. The CDR3 length is 15 residues. Written as DNA, the CDR3 is TGCGCCAGCAGCCAAGATGGAAGGAGCACCGGGGAGCTGTTTTTT. It yields the protein CASSQDGRSTGELFF.

The gene calls are TRBV6-1 and TRBJ2-7; 11 bases match TRBD2. Trimming took 6 bases from V and 4 from J; bases not matched to a gene: 5. CDR3 length: 14 amino acids. Germline assignment: CDR1 MNHNS and CDR2 SASEGT. Here the CDR3 DNA reads TGTGCCAGCAGACTGACTAGCGGGGTTTACGAGCAGTACTTC. Encoded protein: CASRLTSGVYEQYF.

As concerns this clonotype: The junction does not match germline at one end; this may be a read error. This chain uses TRBV29-1 with TRBJ2-7; unclear D gene. The germline gives CDR1 SQVTM, CDR2 ANQGSEA. This CDR3 has 11 amino acids. CDR3: CGVGRTYEQYF. The CDR3 DNA follows: TGCGGCGTTGGCAGGACCTACGAGCAGTACTTC.

This clonotype was picked up a small number of times. The chain couples TRBV7-3 to TRBJ2-1; TRBD1 aligns across 7 bases. Losses at the gene ends were 3 bases for V and 2 bases for J; bases not matched to a gene: 4. The CDR3 loop spans 15 amino acids. The germline V gene has CDR1 SGHTA and CDR2 FQGTGA. The CDR3 reads CASSFLQGPYNEQFF. The DNA of the CDR3 is TGTGCCAGCAGCTTTTTACAGGGGCCCTACAATGAGCAGTTCTTC.

CDR3 residues: CASSPRSSGVSTDTQYF. The CDR3 bases are TGTGCCAGCAGCCCTAGGTCTAGCGGAGTTAGCACAGATACGCAGTATTTT. J is TRBJ2-3 and V is TRBV7-6, with 7 positions matching TRBD2. Per germline, CDR1 SGHVS and CDR2 FNYEAQ. CDR3 length: 17 amino acids. The ends lost 5 bases at V and 0 bases at J; junction bases unmatched: 11.

The chain recombines TRBV7-3 with TRBJ2-2; 7 bases match TRBD2. V shed 3 bases and J 0 bases; nucleotides not matched to a gene: 4. Per germline, CDR1 SGHTA and CDR2 FQGTGA. The CDR3 length is 16 residues. The CDR3 DNA reads as TGTGCCAGCAGCTTTACGGCGGGAGCGAACACCGGGGAGCTGTTTTTT. Its translation is CASSFTAGANTGELFF.

This clonotype was detected a few times. V usage is TRBV29-1 and J usage is TRBJ2-7; 7 bases map to TRBD2. With 2 bases clipped from V and 3 bases from J, the junction kept 10 bases outside the gene matches. This CDR3 has 15 amino acids. Germline values: CDR1 SQVTM, CDR2 ANQGSEA. The DNA for the CDR3 is TGCAGCGTTGAAAGGTCTACTAGCGCGAACTACGAGCAGTACTTC. This gives the protein CSVERSTSANYEQYF.

This chain links TRBV3-1 with TRBJ2-7; D gene ambiguous. This CDR3 has 15 residues. V lost 0 bases, J lost 6 bases, and 15 bases lay in between. In germline, CDR1 is LGHDT, CDR2 YNNKEL (reference sequence). CDR3 bases: TGTGCCAGCAGCCAAGATCCAAGGGTTTCCAGCGAGCAGTACTTC. Its protein product is CASSQDPRVSSEQYF.

This clonotype has more than one count but fewer than ten. This rearrangement joins TRBV16 to TRBJ1-1; 11 bases are shared with TRBD1. CDR1 and CDR2 from the germline V gene are KGHSY and FQNENV. The ends lost 4 bases at V and 3 bases at J; junction bases unmatched: 7. The CDR3 covers 16 residues. CDR3 nucleotides: TGTGCCAGCAGCCCTGGACAGGGGGCTAGAGACACTGAAGCTTTCTTT. Amino acid sequence: CASSPGQGARDTEAFF.